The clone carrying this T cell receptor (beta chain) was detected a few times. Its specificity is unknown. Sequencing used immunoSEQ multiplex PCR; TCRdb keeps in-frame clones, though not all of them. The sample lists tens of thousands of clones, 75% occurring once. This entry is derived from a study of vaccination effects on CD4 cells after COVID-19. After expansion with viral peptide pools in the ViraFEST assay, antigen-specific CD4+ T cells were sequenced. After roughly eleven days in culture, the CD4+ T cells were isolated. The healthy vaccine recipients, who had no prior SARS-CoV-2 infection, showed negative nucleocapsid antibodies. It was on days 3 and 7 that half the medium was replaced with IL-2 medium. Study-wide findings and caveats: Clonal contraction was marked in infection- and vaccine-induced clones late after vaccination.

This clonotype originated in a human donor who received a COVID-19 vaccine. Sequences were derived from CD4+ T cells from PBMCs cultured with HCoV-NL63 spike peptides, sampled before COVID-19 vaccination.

CDR3 loop: CASVEIRDQPQHF. The CDR3 DNA is TGTGCCAGCGTTGAAATTCGGGATCAGCCCCAGCATTTT. The chain joins TRBV2 to TRBJ1-5; D call uncertain. CDR3 length equals 13 residues. Germline CDR1 reads SNHLY; CDR2 reads FYNNEI. Deletions cut 8 bases from V and 5 bases from J, with 13 bases between. The variable domain in full, completed from reference TRBV2 and TRBJ1-5, reads EPEVTQTPSHQVTQMGQEVILRCVPISNHLYFYWYRQILGQKVEFLVSFYNNEISEKSEIFDDQFSVERPDGSNFTLKIRSTKLEDSAMYFCASVEIRDQPQHFGDGTRLSIL.